This paragraph covers one TCR beta chain sequence. Its cognate antigen has yet to be identified. Within one base of it there is no much larger clone, and no base qualities were kept. The instrument given in TCRdb is Illumina HiSeq 2500. TCR beta libraries were prepared by quantitative 5'-RACE with molecular barcodes. Regarding the original processing steps: A new computational method, built on a probabilistic model of VDJ rearrangement, was used to identify disease-linked TCR variants. TCRdb ran its own pipeline on the public reads, namely fastp trimming at Q25 and MiXCR clone calling, and kept in-frame beta chains. A single entry per CDR3 protein holds the most common genes and DNA from its merged rows. These V and J calls rely on TCRdb rather than the paper's analysis. Present in this sample are under 250,000 distinct CDR3 sequences, 30% to 35% of which were seen just once. The top ten clonotypes cover around 4.2% of the sample.

As encoded in the germline V gene (reference sequence), CDR1 is LNHNV while CDR2 is YYDKDF. The cysteine opens and the phenylalanine closes a CDR3 of 14 amino acids. Only the CDR3 DNA stays, 42 bases, in frame from base 1. V is cut by 0 bases and J by 8 bases, and the space between the germline ends is 13 bases. The source of the sample is a study of CD8 T cells in ankylosing spondylitis (dated 2017 in TCRdb). With respect to the entire study: The study profiled T cell receptor beta repertoires in healthy donors and ankylosing spondylitis patients to find disease-linked TCR variants. In total, the full study cohort was made up of 95 to 110 healthy donors and roughly 27 ankylosing spondylitis patients. Peripheral blood was sampled, and synovial fluid was also collected from ankylosing spondylitis patients.

General study outcomes and caveats: Blood from ankylosing spondylitis patients appeared to be characterized by a TCR beta motif composed of about eight highly homologous amino acid variants. Significant enrichment of the disease-linked clones was reported in matched synovial fluid samples from ankylosing spondylitis patients. The disease-linked clones had a CD8+ phenotype and were found at relatively low frequencies in peripheral blood. Some motif variants were previously reported in synovial fluid and blood of reactive arthritis patients, suggesting common disease-initiation mechanisms.

This chain joins TRBV15 to TRBJ1-1; the D gene identity is not certain. This TCR came from a male donor with ankylosing spondylitis or in good health (not recorded which). The sample taken for sequencing was blood, either unsorted or a sorted T cell fraction (not recorded which). The bases read TGTGCCACCAGCAGAGAGGTTTGGGCCCTGGAAGCTTTCTTT. Translated, this gives CATSREVWALEAFF.